This T cell receptor (beta chain) is drawn from a study of beta chain features in type 1 diabetes. In its sample, this clone was seen a few times. Expressed TCRB transcripts were sequenced after all isolated RNA was converted to cDNA. Only in-frame clones appear in the TCRdb table, and some are missing; sequencing was by immunoSEQ multiplex PCR. The sample includes fewer than 500,000 clones, 14% of them seen just once. Sequencing input: naive CD4+ T cells from blood. This TCR derives from a man aged 25-40 years in good health.

The CDR3 DNA reads TGTGCCAGCAGCTTGGAACGGGTCGGGGAGCTGTTTTTT. Translation: CASSLERVGELFF. The chain employs TRBV5-6 and TRBJ2-2; D ambiguous. Germline V CDR1 and CDR2: SGHDT, YYEEEE. The CDR3 length is 13 residues. The germline V and J ends were trimmed by 0 bases and 7 bases, with 7 bases remaining between them.